These 27 T cell receptor beta chains came from one sample sequenced in a study of T cell responses to AZD1222 COVID-19 vaccine. Only in-frame clones appear in the TCRdb table, and some are missing; sequencing was by immunoSEQ multiplex PCR. Among roughly 80,000 clones listed, approximately 87% were seen once. The input for sequencing was peripheral blood, taken on day 0 of MenACWY control vaccination. Every receptor here comes from an adult in good health.

The rearrangement links TRBV28 to TRBJ1-5; D is perhaps TRBD1 (6 bases). V lost 3 bases to trimming and J lost 3 bases, with 15 bases between them. CDR3 size: 16 residues. Germline assignment: CDR1 MDHEN and CDR2 SYDVKM. The CDR3 nucleotides read TGTGCCAGCAGTTTGGCCTTACAGGGACCCAATCAGCCCCAGCATTTT. This codes for CASSLALQGPNQPQHF.

This sequence joins TRBV3-1 (or the pseudogene TRBV3-2) and TRBJ2-4; D might be TRBD1 or TRBD2, each matching 5 bases. The germline V gene encodes CDR1 LGHDT and CDR2 YNNKEL (reference sequence). The CDR3 extends over 18 amino acids. V dropped 1 base and J dropped 3 bases, with 19 bases sitting between them. The CDR3 DNA is TGTGCCAGCAGCCAAGGATTGAGGAGTCTGGGGGACAAAAACATTCAGTACTTC. Its protein product is CASSQGLRSLGDKNIQYF.

This clone has a single count. The chain recombines TRBV24-1 with TRBJ2-2, with D possibly matching TRBD1 (5 bases). The CDR3 spans 13 residues. Germline V CDR1 and CDR2: KGHDR, SFDVKD. Trimming removed 5 bases at V and 4 bases at J, with 7 bases between. CDR3 residues: CATSGRGTGELFF. As DNA, the CDR3 is TGTGCCACCAGTGGAAGGGGCACCGGGGAGCTGTTTTTT.

The chain carries TRBV2 and TRBJ2-7; 12 bases match TRBD1. Trimming took 5 bases from V and 2 from J; bases not matched to a gene: 28. Germline CDR1 is SNHLY and CDR2 is FYNNEI. The CDR3 loop spans 23 amino acids. CDR3: CASSPLVGQGASQRGDSPYEQYF. Written as DNA, the CDR3 is TGTGCCAGCAGTCCCCTAGTGGGACAGGGGGCTTCCCAGCGGGGAGATTCTCCCTACGAGCAGTACTTC.

V usage is TRBV29-1 and J usage is TRBJ2-7, with D perhaps being TRBD1 or TRBD2 (5 bases each). CDR1 is SQVTM and CDR2 is ANQGSEA in the germline V gene. The CDR3 extends over 13 amino acids. Trimming removed 7 bases from V and 1 base from J, with 14 bases in between. The CDR3 loop reads CSAQGTSSYEQYF. As DNA, the CDR3 is TGCAGCGCCCAAGGGACCTCTTCCTACGAGCAGTACTTC.

This clone was seen just once. J is TRBJ2-2 and V is TRBV7-2, with 7 positions matching TRBD1. V gave up 5 bases and J gave up 2 bases; unmatched junction bases: 8. CDR1 SGHTA and CDR2 FQGNSA come from the germline V gene. The CDR3 consists of 16 residues. CDR3 DNA: TGTGCCAGCAGCAGGGGACAGCTATCTAACACCGGGGAGCTGTTTTTT. Residues: CASSRGQLSNTGELFF.

This chain joins TRBV6-5 and TRBJ2-7; either TRBD1 or TRBD2 may supply D (6 bases each). Germline loops: CDR1 MNHEY, CDR2 SVGAGI. V lost 6 bases to trimming and J lost 3 bases, with 15 bases between them. This CDR3 contains 14 residues. CDR3 protein: CASSIGGPGYEQYF. As DNA, the CDR3 is TGTGCCAGCAGCATAGGGGGGCCCGGCTACGAGCAGTACTTC.

The chain carries TRBV11-3 and TRBJ2-3, with 10 bases lining up with TRBD2. In germline, CDR1 is SGHNT, CDR2 YENEEA. This CDR3 is 15 amino acids long. After removal of 5 bases from V and 4 bases from J, the junction contained 6 bases not matched to a gene. CDR3 amino acids: CASSPSGSRADTQYF. In nucleotides, the CDR3 is TGTGCCAGCAGCCCTAGCGGGAGTAGAGCAGATACGCAGTATTTT.

The V call is TRBV5-4, the J call TRBJ1-1; D gene unclear. CDR1 SGHNT and CDR2 YYREEE come from the germline V gene (reference sequence). This CDR3 spans 13 amino acids. The germline V and J ends were trimmed by 1 base and 3 bases, with 7 bases remaining between them. DNA for the CDR3: TGTGCCAGCAGCTTGCAGCACTACACTGAAGCTTTCTTT. Amino acids: CASSLQHYTEAFF.

V and J are TRBV28 and TRBJ2-7; 9 nucleotides align to TRBD2. The CDR3 contains 15 residues. The germline V gene has CDR1 MDHEN and CDR2 SYDVKM. After removal of 7 bases from V and 4 bases from J, the junction contained 11 bases not matched to a gene. CDR3 nucleotide sequence: TGTGCCAGCACCCGGCGGGAGGGCCCTCTGTACGAGCAGTACTTC. As protein: CASTRREGPLYEQYF.

The V call is TRBV3-1 (or the pseudogene TRBV3-2), the J call TRBJ2-2; perhaps D is TRBD1 or TRBD2 (6 bases each). The CDR3 covers 13 residues. Trimming took 6 bases from V and 6 from J, leaving 11 bases between them. CDR1 is LGHDT and CDR2 is YNNKEL in the germline V gene (reference sequence). CDR3 bases: TGTGCCAGCAGTAACGGGGGCCCCGGGGAGCTGTTTTTT. Translating gives CASSNGGPGELFF.

Points on this clone: A read error may account for a junction end that differs from germline. V gene TRBV18 combines with J gene TRBJ2-3, with D unclear. The CDR3 has 12 amino acids. In germline, CDR1 is KGHSH, CDR2 LQKENI. This CDR3 is CASSPRTDTQYF. The CDR3 bases are TGTGCCAGCTCGCCACGGACAGATACGCAGTATTTT.

CDR3 nucleotides: TGTGCCAGTAGTACCTCAGGGGGCGAGAGGTACGAGCAGTACTTC. Encoded protein: CASSTSGGERYEQYF. The genes are TRBV19 and TRBJ2-7; 8 bases are shared with TRBD1. CDR3 length: 15 residues. V gave up 4 bases and J gave up 4 bases; unmatched junction bases: 9. Germline CDR1 and CDR2: LNHDA and SQIVND (reference sequence).

This chain joins TRBV12-3 or TRBV12-4 and TRBJ2-3; D not certain. This CDR3 spans 13 amino acids. Trimming pared 6 bases from V and 5 bases from J, leaving 12 bases between. CDR3: CASSLNVGDTQYF. Here the CDR3 DNA reads TGTGCCAGCAGCCTCAACGTAGGAGATACGCAGTATTTT.

The chain carries TRBV5-1 and TRBJ1-6; tentatively, D is TRBD1 (5 bases). V dropped 5 bases and J dropped 14 bases, with 14 bases sitting between them. Germline-derived CDR1 and CDR2 are SGHRS and YFSETQ. The CDR3 length is 12 residues. CDR3 amino acids: CASREGTNSLHF. The CDR3 bases are TGCGCCAGCAGGGAAGGGACCAACTCCCTCCACTTT.

The chain carries TRBV5-1 and TRBJ2-1; 7 positions match TRBD1. V shed 0 bases and J 4 bases; nucleotides not matched to a gene: 7. Germline V gene data show CDR1 as SGHRS and CDR2 as YFSETQ. The CDR3 is 16 amino acids. The CDR3 reads CASSLARAGGYNEQFF. Written as DNA, the CDR3 is TGCGCCAGCAGCTTGGCCCGGGCAGGGGGATACAATGAGCAGTTCTTC.

V is TRBV29-1 and J is TRBJ1-2; TRBD1 matches at 12 bases. Trimming removed 0 bases from V and 4 bases from J; junction bases left unmatched: 3. The CDR3 is 15 amino acids. Germline loops: CDR1 SQVTM, CDR2 ANQGSEA. CDR3 residues: CSVEDMGQGAYGYTF. CDR3 coding DNA: TGCAGCGTTGAAGATATGGGACAGGGGGCCTATGGCTACACCTTC.

The chain has TRBV7-2 and TRBJ2-5; TRBD1 matches at 7 bases. CDR1 is SGHTA, CDR2 FQGNSA, per germline. V shed 4 bases, J shed 7 bases, and the junction held 12 bases outside the gene matches. CDR3 length: 15 residues. CDR3 sequence reads: CASSSTGVDGGTQYF. The CDR3 DNA follows: TGTGCCAGCAGCTCTACAGGGGTTGATGGGGGGACCCAGTACTTC.

The chain couples TRBV2 to TRBJ2-1, with D unresolved. V was cut by 2 bases and J by 6 bases, with 5 bases left in between. Germline V gene data show CDR1 as SNHLY and CDR2 as FYNNEI. The CDR3 is 12 amino acids. For the CDR3, the DNA is TGTGCCAGCAGTGAACGGATCAATGAGCAGTTCTTC. Amino acids: CASSERINEQFF.

The chain has TRBV9 and TRBJ1-3; unclear D gene. V was trimmed by 0 bases and J by 4 bases, leaving 11 bases between them. Germline assignment: CDR1 SGDLS and CDR2 YYNGEE. The CDR3 loop spans 15 amino acids. In DNA, the CDR3 is TGTGCCAGCAGCGTAGGCCAAGGAGCGGGAAACACCATATATTTT. It is translated as CASSVGQGAGNTIYF.

The chain has TRBV5-4 and TRBJ2-7, with D possibly TRBD1 on 6 matching bases. The V gene lost 4 bases and the J gene lost 3 bases, with 17 bases spanning the gap. Germline CDR1 is SGHNT and CDR2 is YYREEE (reference sequence). The CDR3 has 15 residues. The CDR3 DNA reads as TGTGCCAGCAGCCTTGGACAGCCTTCTTACTACGAGCAGTACTTC. Its translation is CASSLGQPSYYEQYF.

The chain links TRBV28 to TRBJ2-7; 8 bases line up with TRBD1. CDR3 size: 14 residues. Losses at the gene ends were 7 bases for V and 5 bases for J; bases not matched to a gene: 10. Germline values: CDR1 MDHEN, CDR2 SYDVKM. In nucleotides, the CDR3 is TGTGCCAGCATTGGACAGGGAAGAAGAGACGAGCAGTACTTC. Protein sequence: CASIGQGRRDEQYF.

The genes are TRBV30 and TRBJ1-2; D is uncertain. Per germline, CDR1 GTSNPN and CDR2 SVGIG (reference sequence). Between the trimmed V and J ends, which lost 5 bases and 3 bases, there was a span of 10 bases. This CDR3 contains 12 residues. CDR3 sequence reads: CAWVTWDYGYTF. CDR3 in DNA: TGTGCCTGGGTAACTTGGGACTATGGCTACACCTTC.

This sequence joins TRBV11-3 and TRBJ2-6; no reliable D call. The germline gives CDR1 SGHNT, CDR2 YENEEA. The V and J ends lost 1 base and 0 bases respectively, with 7 bases between them. The CDR3 loop spans 16 amino acids. CDR3 sequence (DNA): TGTGCCAGCAGCTTAGGTGATAGCTCTGGGGCCAACGTCCTGACTTTC. Its translation: CASSLGDSSGANVLTF.

The chain carries TRBV3-1 (or the pseudogene TRBV3-2) and TRBJ1-6; D is uncertain. Trimming removed 4 bases from V and 8 bases from J, with 15 bases in between. Germline assignment: CDR1 LGHDT and CDR2 YNNKEL (reference sequence). There are 15 residues in the CDR3. CDR3 loop: CASSPSRVLHSPLHF. The CDR3 DNA is TGTGCCAGCAGCCCCAGTCGGGTTCTCCATTCACCCCTCCACTTT.

The CDR3 reads CASSPQGDGRSYNSPLHF. CDR3 nucleotide sequence: TGTGCCAGTAGTCCCCAAGGGGACGGCCGCTCCTATAATTCACCCCTCCACTTT. V gene TRBV19 combines with J gene TRBJ1-6, with D possibly being TRBD1 (5 bases). CDR1 LNHDA and CDR2 SQIVND come from the germline V gene (reference sequence). CDR3 length equals 18 residues. V was cut by 5 bases and J by 0 bases, with 17 bases left in between.

The chain combines TRBV3-1 (or the pseudogene TRBV3-2) with TRBJ2-5; 13 bases are a match to TRBD2. CDR1 and CDR2 from the germline V gene are LGHDT and YNNKEL (reference sequence). V lost 1 base to trimming and J lost 5 bases; unmatched junction nucleotides: 13. This CDR3 comprises 19 residues. The DNA for the CDR3 is TGTGCCAGCAGCCAAGGACTAGCGGGAGGAGTGATGTCACGGGAGACCCAGTACTTC. This encodes CASSQGLAGGVMSRETQYF.